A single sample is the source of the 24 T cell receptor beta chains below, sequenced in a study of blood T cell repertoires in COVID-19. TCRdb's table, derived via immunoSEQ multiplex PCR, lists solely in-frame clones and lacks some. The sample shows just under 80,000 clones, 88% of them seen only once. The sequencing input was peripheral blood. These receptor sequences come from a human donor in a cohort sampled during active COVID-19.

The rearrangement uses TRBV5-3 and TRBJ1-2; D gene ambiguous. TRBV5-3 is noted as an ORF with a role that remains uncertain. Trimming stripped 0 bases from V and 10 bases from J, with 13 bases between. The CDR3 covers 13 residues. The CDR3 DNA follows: TGTGCCAGAAGCTTGGAGGGCGGGCAGGACTACACCTTC. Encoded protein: CARSLEGGQDYTF.

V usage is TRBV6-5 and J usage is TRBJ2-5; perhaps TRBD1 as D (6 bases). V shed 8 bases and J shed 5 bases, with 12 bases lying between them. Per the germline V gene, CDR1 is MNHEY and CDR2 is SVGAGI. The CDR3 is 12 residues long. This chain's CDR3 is CASSGGGETQYF. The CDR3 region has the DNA TGTGCCAGCTCTGGGGGCGGGGAGACCCAGTACTTC.

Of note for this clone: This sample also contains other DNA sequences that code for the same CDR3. The CDR3, as DNA: TGTGCCAGCAGTCGACAGAACACTGAAGCTTTCTTT. Its translation is CASSRQNTEAFF. The chain combines TRBV2 with TRBJ1-1; D unresolved. The CDR3 contains 12 residues. CDR1 and CDR2 (germline): SNHLY, FYNNEI. With 5 bases removed from V and 1 base from J, the gap between germline ends came to 5 bases.

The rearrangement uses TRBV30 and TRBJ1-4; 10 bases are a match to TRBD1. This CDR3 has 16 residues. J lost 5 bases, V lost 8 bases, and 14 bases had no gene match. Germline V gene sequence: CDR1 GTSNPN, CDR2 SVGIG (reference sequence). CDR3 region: CALVGGLGQGNEKLFF. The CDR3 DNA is TGTGCCCTAGTGGGTGGGCTGGGACAGGGGAATGAAAAACTGTTTTTT.

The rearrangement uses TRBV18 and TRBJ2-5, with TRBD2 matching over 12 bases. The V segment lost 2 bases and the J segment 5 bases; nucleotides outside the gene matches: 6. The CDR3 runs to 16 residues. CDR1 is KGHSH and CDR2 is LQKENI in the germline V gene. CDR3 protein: CASSPTSGGPGETQYF. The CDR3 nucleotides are TGTGCCAGCTCACCAACTAGCGGGGGGCCAGGGGAGACCCAGTACTTC.

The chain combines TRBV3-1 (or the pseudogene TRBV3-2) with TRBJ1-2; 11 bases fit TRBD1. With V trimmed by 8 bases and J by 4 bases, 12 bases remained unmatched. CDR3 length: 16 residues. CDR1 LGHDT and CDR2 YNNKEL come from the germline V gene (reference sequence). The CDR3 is CASGTGTGGTVYGYTF. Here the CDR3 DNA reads TGTGCCAGCGGAACCGGGACAGGGGGTACAGTCTATGGCTACACCTTC.

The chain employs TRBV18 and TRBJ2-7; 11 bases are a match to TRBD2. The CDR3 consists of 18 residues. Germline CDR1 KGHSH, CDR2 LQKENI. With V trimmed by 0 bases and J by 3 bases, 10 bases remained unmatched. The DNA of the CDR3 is TGTGCCAGCTCACCACCTCCGACTAGCGGGAAAGGGTACTACGAGCAGTACTTC. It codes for CASSPPPTSGKGYYEQYF.

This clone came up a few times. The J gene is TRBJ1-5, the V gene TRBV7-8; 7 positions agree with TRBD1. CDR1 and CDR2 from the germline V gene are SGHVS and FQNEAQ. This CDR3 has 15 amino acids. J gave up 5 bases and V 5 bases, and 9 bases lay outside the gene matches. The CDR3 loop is CASSPITGDYQPQHF. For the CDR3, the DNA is TGTGCCAGCAGCCCTATCACAGGGGATTATCAGCCCCAGCATTTT.

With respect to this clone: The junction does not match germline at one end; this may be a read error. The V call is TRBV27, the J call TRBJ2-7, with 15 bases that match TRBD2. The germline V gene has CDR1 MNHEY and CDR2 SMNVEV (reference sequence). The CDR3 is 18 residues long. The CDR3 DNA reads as TGTGCCAGCAGCAAACCGGGACTAGCGGGGGGTGTCTCCAACGAGCAGTACTTC. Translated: CASSKPGLAGGVSNEQYF.

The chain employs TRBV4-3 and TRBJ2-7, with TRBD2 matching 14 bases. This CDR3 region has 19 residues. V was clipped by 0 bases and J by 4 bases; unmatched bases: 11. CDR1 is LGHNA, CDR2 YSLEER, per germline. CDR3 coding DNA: TGCGCCAGCAGCCAAGATACCCCCGGGACTAGCGGGGGTGTGTACGAGCAGTACTTC. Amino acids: CASSQDTPGTSGGVYEQYF.

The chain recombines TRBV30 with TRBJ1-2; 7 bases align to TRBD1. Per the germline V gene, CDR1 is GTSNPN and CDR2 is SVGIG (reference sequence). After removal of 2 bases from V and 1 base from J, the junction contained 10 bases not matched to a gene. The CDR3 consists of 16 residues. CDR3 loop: CAWSRPGQRINYGYTF. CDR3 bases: TGTGCCTGGAGTAGGCCGGGACAGAGAATTAACTATGGCTACACCTTC.

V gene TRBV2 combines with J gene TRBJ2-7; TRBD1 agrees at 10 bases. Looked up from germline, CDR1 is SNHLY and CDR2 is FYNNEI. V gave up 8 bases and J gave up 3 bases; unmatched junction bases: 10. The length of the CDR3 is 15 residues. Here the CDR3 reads CASGSGQGDNYEQYF. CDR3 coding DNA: TGTGCCAGCGGATCAGGACAGGGGGACAACTACGAGCAGTACTTC.

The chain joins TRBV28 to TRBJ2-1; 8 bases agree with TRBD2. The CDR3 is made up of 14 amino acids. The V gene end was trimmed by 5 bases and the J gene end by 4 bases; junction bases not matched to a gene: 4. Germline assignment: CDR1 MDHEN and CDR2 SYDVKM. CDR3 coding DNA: TGTGCCAGCAGTATAGCGGGACTTTACAATGAGCAGTTCTTC. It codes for CASSIAGLYNEQFF.

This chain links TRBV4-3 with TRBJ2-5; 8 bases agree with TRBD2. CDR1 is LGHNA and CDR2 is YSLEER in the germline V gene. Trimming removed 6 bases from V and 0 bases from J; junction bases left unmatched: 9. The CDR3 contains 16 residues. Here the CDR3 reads CASRRPGAGDQETQYF. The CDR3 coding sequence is TGCGCCAGCAGACGACCAGGAGCGGGGGACCAAGAGACCCAGTACTTC.

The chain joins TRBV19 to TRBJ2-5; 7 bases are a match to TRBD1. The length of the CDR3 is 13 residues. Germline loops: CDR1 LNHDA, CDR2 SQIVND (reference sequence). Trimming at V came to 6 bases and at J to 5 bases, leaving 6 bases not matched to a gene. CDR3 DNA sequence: TGTGCCAGTAGAGAGACAGGGAAGGAGACCCAGTACTTC. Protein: CASRETGKETQYF.

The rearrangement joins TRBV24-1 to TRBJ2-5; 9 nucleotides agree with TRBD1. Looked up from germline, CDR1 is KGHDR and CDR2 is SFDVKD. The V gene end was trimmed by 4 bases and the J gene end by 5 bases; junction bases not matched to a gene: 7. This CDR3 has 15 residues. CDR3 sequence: CATSDVQGAGETQYF. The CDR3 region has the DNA TGTGCCACCAGTGACGTACAGGGGGCGGGGGAGACCCAGTACTTC.

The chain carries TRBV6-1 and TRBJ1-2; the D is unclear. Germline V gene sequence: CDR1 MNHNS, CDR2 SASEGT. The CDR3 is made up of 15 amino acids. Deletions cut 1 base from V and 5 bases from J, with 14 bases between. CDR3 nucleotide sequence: TGTGCCAGCAGTGAAGACGGCGGAGACCTATATGGCTACACCTTC. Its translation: CASSEDGGDLYGYTF.

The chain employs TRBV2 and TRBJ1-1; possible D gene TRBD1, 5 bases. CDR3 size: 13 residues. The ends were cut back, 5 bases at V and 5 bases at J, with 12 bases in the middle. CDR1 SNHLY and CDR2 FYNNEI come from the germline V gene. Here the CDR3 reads CASSYAGYTEAFF. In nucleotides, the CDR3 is TGTGCCAGCAGTTATGCAGGGTATACTGAAGCTTTCTTT.

The CDR3 DNA reads TGTGCCAGCCTAATTGCAGATACGCAGTATTTT. Residues: CASLIADTQYF. This rearrangement joins TRBV6-6 to TRBJ2-3; D uncertain. CDR1 and CDR2 from the germline V gene are MNHNY and SVGAGI (reference sequence). The V and J ends lost 8 bases and 4 bases respectively, with 7 bases between them. The length of the CDR3 is 11 residues.

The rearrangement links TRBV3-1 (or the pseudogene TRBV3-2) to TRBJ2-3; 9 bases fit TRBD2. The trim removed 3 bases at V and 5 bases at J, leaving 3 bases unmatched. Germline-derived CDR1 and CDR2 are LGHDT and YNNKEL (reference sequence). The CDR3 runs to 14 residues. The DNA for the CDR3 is TGTGCCAGCAGCCAGGCGGGAGGGAGAGATACGCAGTATTTT. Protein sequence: CASSQAGGRDTQYF.

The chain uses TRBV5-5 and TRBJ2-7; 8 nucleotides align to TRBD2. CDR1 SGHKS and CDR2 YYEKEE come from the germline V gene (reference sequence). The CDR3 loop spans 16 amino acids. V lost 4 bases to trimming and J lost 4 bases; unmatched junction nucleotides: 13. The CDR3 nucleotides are TGTGCCAGCAGCCTGGACGGTGGGAGCGGGAGTTACGAGCAGTACTTC. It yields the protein CASSLDGGSGSYEQYF.

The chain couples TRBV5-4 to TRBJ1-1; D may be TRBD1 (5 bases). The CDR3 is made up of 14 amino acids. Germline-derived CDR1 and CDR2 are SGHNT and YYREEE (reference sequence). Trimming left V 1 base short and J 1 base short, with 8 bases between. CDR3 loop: CASSLRQTNTEAFF. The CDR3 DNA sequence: TGTGCCAGCAGCTTGAGACAGACGAACACTGAAGCTTTCTTT.

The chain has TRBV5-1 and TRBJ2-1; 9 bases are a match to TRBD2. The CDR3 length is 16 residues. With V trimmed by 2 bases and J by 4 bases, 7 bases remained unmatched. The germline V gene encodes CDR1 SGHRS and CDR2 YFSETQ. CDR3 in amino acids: CASSLRGGAGYNEQFF. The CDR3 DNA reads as TGCGCCAGCAGCTTACGCGGGGGGGCCGGGTACAATGAGCAGTTCTTC.

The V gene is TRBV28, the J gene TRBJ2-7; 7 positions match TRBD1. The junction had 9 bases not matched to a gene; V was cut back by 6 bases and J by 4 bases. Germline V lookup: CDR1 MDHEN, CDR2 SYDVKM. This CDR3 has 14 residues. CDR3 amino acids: CASSTGDSPYEQYF. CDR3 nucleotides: TGTGCCAGCAGCACAGGGGACAGCCCTTACGAGCAGTACTTC.